The T cell receptor beta chain under discussion was sequenced for a study of T cell responses to AZD1222 COVID-19 vaccine. Overall study findings and caveats: Repertoire sampling occurred only after the peak T cell response. Reportedly, nearly half of unique spike TCRs recognized epitopes outside B.1.351/B.1.1.7 mutations.

The CDR3 runs 14 residues. CDR1 is SGDLS and CDR2 is YYNGEE in the germline V gene. Trimming stripped 2 bases from V and 1 base from J, with 9 bases between. A word on this clone: Its antigen remains unknown.

Assay: immunoSEQ multiplex PCR; the TCRdb copy retains only in-frame clones and omits some. The sample has about 160,000 clones; about 91% are singletons. This TCR was sampled from an adult in good health. This sample comprised peripheral blood, obtained on day 0 of MenACWY control vaccination. The chain uses TRBV9 and TRBJ1-1, with no clear D. CDR3 region: CASSVRPGNTEAFF. Here the CDR3 DNA reads TGTGCCAGCAGCGTTAGGCCAGGGAACACTGAAGCTTTCTTT. Full variable domain (remainder filled in from reference TRBV9 and TRBJ1-1): DSGVTQTPKHLITATGQRVTLRCSPRSGDLSVYWYQQSLDQGLQFLIQYYNGEERAKGNILERFSAQQFPDLHSELNLSSLELGDSALYFCASSVRPGNTEAFFGQGTRLTVV.